The 26 T cell receptor beta chains below all came from one sample that was sequenced in a study of T cells after posttransplantation cyclophosphamide. Data came from immunoSEQ multiplex PCR; TCRdb stores just in-frame clones and leaves some out. In total the sample includes about 33,000 clones, none of them seen once. Sequenced input: PBMCs. The origin of the receptors is a woman in her 30s in good health and a related stem cell transplant donor.

The CDR3 DNA reads TGTGCCAGCAGTGAGGGACAGCTGGGCGGGATTAACTATGGCTACACCTTC. It is translated as CASSEGQLGGINYGYTF. This rearrangement joins TRBV2 to TRBJ1-2; 7 bases fit TRBD1. Trimming cost V 3 bases and J 1 base; bases outside gene matches: 11. CDR1 is SNHLY and CDR2 is FYNNEI in the germline V gene. The CDR3 sequence is 17 residues long.

This clone has at least ten counts. The chain employs TRBV6-2 or TRBV6-3 and TRBJ2-1; 10 positions agree with TRBD2. The V gene's germline CDR1 is MNHEY and CDR2 SVGEGT. The CDR3 spans 18 residues. With 0 bases clipped from V and 4 bases from J, the junction kept 9 bases outside the gene matches. The DNA for the CDR3 is TGTGCCAGCAGTTACTCGATGAGCGGGGGGGGCCATTACAATGAGCAGTTCTTC. Encoded protein: CASSYSMSGGGHYNEQFF.

By its share, this clone is medium-sized (0.01 to 0.1%). This chain links TRBV7-6 with TRBJ1-4; 7 bases are a match to TRBD1. This CDR3 is 14 amino acids long. CDR1 SGHVS and CDR2 FNYEAQ come from the germline V gene. V lost 7 bases, J lost 8 bases, and 10 bases stayed unmatched. The CDR3 protein is CASTTTGIFEKLFF. The CDR3 region has the DNA TGTGCCAGCACCACGACAGGGATTTTCGAAAAACTGTTTTTT.

The sample holds many counts of this clone. The CDR3 DNA follows: TGTGCCAGCAGCTTATCGGGGGGGCCCTTCAATGAGCAGTTCTTC. It encodes CASSLSGGPFNEQFF. This chain uses TRBV5-6 with TRBJ2-1, with 8 bases fitting TRBD2. The V segment lost 2 bases and the J segment 6 bases; nucleotides outside the gene matches: 7. In germline, CDR1 is SGHDT, CDR2 YYEEEE. There are 15 residues in the CDR3.

The table lists this clone with many counts. The same CDR3 arises from other DNA sequences in this sample as well. The chain is built from TRBV19 and TRBJ1-2; D call uncertain. With 0 bases removed from V and 2 bases from J, the gap between germline ends came to 4 bases. The germline V gene has CDR1 LNHDA and CDR2 SQIVND (reference sequence). The CDR3 totals 13 residues. In DNA form, the CDR3 reads TGTGCCAGTAGTATAGAACGGAACTATGGCTACACCTTC. Translated: CASSIERNYGYTF.

This clone was detected many times. V usage is TRBV4-3 and J usage is TRBJ2-1; the match to TRBD2 covers 13 bases. Germline trimming cut 0 bases from V and 6 bases from J; bases unmatched to any gene: 5. The CDR3 loop spans 17 amino acids. CDR1 and CDR2 from the germline V gene are LGHNA and YSLEER. Here the CDR3 reads CASSQDLTSGGSNEQFF. In DNA form, the CDR3 reads TGCGCCAGCAGCCAAGATCTGACTAGCGGGGGGTCCAATGAGCAGTTCTTC.

This clone was picked up many times. The chain couples TRBV27 to TRBJ2-1; possible D gene TRBD2, 5 bases. Trimming pared 8 bases from V and 0 bases from J, leaving 11 bases between. The CDR3 is made up of 14 amino acids. Germline V gives CDR1 MNHEY, CDR2 SMNVEV (reference sequence). CDR3 coding DNA: TGTGCCAGCGGAGCGGTAAGCTCCTACAATGAGCAGTTCTTC. Protein product: CASGAVSSYNEQFF.

This clone was counted many times. This sequence joins TRBV10-3 and TRBJ1-1; TRBD1 matches at 7 bases. The CDR3 has 17 amino acids. Germline-derived CDR1 and CDR2 are ENHRY and SYGVKD. Trimming took 6 bases from V and 0 from J; bases not matched to a gene: 13. Here the CDR3 DNA reads TGTGCCATCAGCCGAAACGACAGGGAGAGGATGAACACTGAAGCTTTCTTT. Its translation: CAISRNDRERMNTEAFF.

This clone was found many times. The rearrangement links TRBV10-3 to TRBJ1-6; D possibly corresponds to TRBD1 (5 bases). CDR1 is ENHRY, CDR2 SYGVKD, per germline. The CDR3 contains 14 residues. V lost 4 bases and J lost 8, with 12 bases in between. The CDR3 bases are TGTGCCATCAGTGGCAGGGTAACTGATTCACCCCTCCACTTT. This translates into CAISGRVTDSPLHF.

Ten or more counts support this clone. The chain carries TRBV12-3 or TRBV12-4 and TRBJ2-5; D unresolved. V was clipped by 6 bases and J by 5 bases, with 16 bases between them. The CDR3 contains 14 residues. For the CDR3, the DNA is TGTGCCAGCAGATATCAAGGGTCGGTGGAGACCCAGTACTTC. This gives the protein CASRYQGSVETQYF.

At least ten counts were recorded for this clone. The CDR3 region has the DNA TGTGCCAGCTCACCACTATGGACAGCTCAAGAGACCCAGTACTTC. Its protein product is CASSPLWTAQETQYF. This rearrangement joins TRBV18 to TRBJ2-5, with a possible D match to TRBD1 (6 bases). The CDR3 spans 15 residues. The V end was cut by 1 base, the J end by 2 bases, with 11 bases between. In germline, CDR1 is KGHSH, CDR2 LQKENI. Full variable domain (missing parts from reference TRBV18 and TRBJ2-5): NAGVMQNPRHLVRRRGQEARLRCSPMKGHSHVYWYRQLPEEGLKFMVYLQKENIIDESGMPKERFSAEFPKEGPSILRIQQVVRGDSAAYFCASSPLWTAQETQYFGPGTRLLVL.

The sample holds many counts of this clone. V is TRBV6-1 and J is TRBJ1-2, with no clear D. The V and J ends lost 5 bases and 6 bases respectively, with 13 bases between them. The CDR3 runs to 13 residues. From germline, CDR1 is MNHNS and CDR2 SASEGT. This chain's CDR3 is CASSSSKVDGYTF. As DNA, the CDR3 is TGTGCCAGCAGTTCGAGTAAGGTTGATGGCTACACCTTC.

This clone showed up many times. This chain links TRBV6-2 or TRBV6-3 with TRBJ1-2, with 7 bases matching TRBD1. V dropped 2 bases and J dropped 1; count of bases not matched to a gene: 13. CDR1 MNHEY and CDR2 SVGEGT come from the germline V gene. The CDR3 consists of 18 residues. This CDR3 is CASSYPPASDRLNYGYTF. The CDR3 nucleotides read TGTGCCAGCAGTTACCCACCGGCGTCGGACAGGCTTAACTATGGCTACACCTTC.

This chain connects TRBV15 to TRBJ1-1, with 10 bases aligning to TRBD1. The CDR3 extends over 19 amino acids. After removal of 1 base from V and 0 bases from J, the junction contained 11 bases not matched to a gene. Germline assignment: CDR1 LNHNV and CDR2 YYDKDF (reference sequence). The CDR3 loop is CATSRALPGTGELNTEAFF. CDR3 bases: TGTGCCACCAGCAGAGCTCTACCCGGGACAGGGGAGCTGAACACTGAAGCTTTCTTT.

This clone appeared a few times. The rearrangement joins TRBV7-2 to TRBJ2-5, with TRBD1 as a possible D gene (5 bases). V lost 5 bases and J 2 bases, leaving 15 bases between the germline ends. This CDR3 is 15 amino acids long. The germline V gene has CDR1 SGHTA and CDR2 FQGNSA. CDR3 sequence (DNA): TGTGCCAGCAGCATGTATTCGGACAAGCAAGAGACCCAGTACTTC. Protein: CASSMYSDKQETQYF.

This clone was recorded at least ten times. This chain uses TRBV9 with TRBJ1-2; unclear D gene. This CDR3 is 15 amino acids long. V shed 0 bases and J shed 8 bases, with 17 bases lying between them. Germline loops: CDR1 SGDLS, CDR2 YYNGEE. CDR3: CASSVGRSRLGGYTF. CDR3 coding DNA: TGTGCCAGCAGCGTAGGTCGCAGTCGGCTGGGCGGCTACACCTTC.

A few counts support this clone. The chain recombines TRBV5-1 with TRBJ1-5, with 9 bases matching TRBD1. J lost 2 bases, V lost 4 bases, and 7 bases had no gene match. The CDR3 runs 16 residues. In germline, CDR1 is SGHRS, CDR2 YFSETQ. The CDR3 loop is CASSPGTGIGNQPQHF. CDR3 in DNA: TGCGCCAGCAGCCCCGGGACAGGGATCGGCAATCAGCCCCAGCATTTT. Looking up the rest from reference TRBV5-1 and TRBJ1-5 gives the full variable domain: KAGVTQTPRYLIKTRGQQVTLSCSPISGHRSVSWYQQTPGQGLQFLFEYFSETQRNKGNFPGRFSGRQFSNSRSEMNVSTLELGDSALYLCASSPGTGIGNQPQHFGDGTRLSIL.

This clone was observed a handful of times. The chain is built from TRBV9 and TRBJ2-1, with TRBD2 as a possible D gene (5 bases). The CDR3 has 13 amino acids. CDR1 and CDR2 from the germline V gene are SGDLS and YYNGEE. V was trimmed by 0 bases and J by 9 bases, leaving 10 bases between them. The CDR3: CASSVGRTGEQFF. The CDR3 DNA sequence: TGTGCCAGCAGCGTAGGAAGGACTGGTGAGCAGTTCTTC.

This clone appeared many times. The chain is built from TRBV7-6 and TRBJ2-7; D not resolved. The V gene lost 1 base and the J gene lost 7 bases, with 14 bases spanning the gap. Germline V lookup: CDR1 SGHVS, CDR2 FNYEAQ. This CDR3 contains 14 residues. DNA for the CDR3: TGTGCCAGCAGCTTAGGCAGCTCCTCGGGTGAGCAGTACTTC. As protein: CASSLGSSSGEQYF.

The sample holds many counts of this clone. This chain connects TRBV5-5 to TRBJ1-3; D uncertain. The CDR3 extends over 15 amino acids. V was shortened by 1 base and J by 0 bases, with 8 bases between the two germline ends. Germline V gene sequence: CDR1 SGHKS, CDR2 YYEKEE (reference sequence). DNA of the CDR3: TGTGCCAGCAGCTTGATCACAGACTCTGGAAACACCATATATTTT. Protein sequence: CASSLITDSGNTIYF.

This clone was seen more than once but under ten times. J is TRBJ1-5 and V is TRBV18, with 9 nucleotides matching TRBD1. V gave up 3 bases and J gave up 6 bases; unmatched junction bases: 3. Germline V gene sequence: CDR1 KGHSH, CDR2 LQKENI. The CDR3 extends over 14 amino acids. The CDR3 coding sequence is TGTGCCAGCTCACCCGGACAGGGGACTCAGCCCCAGCATTTT. Translating it yields CASSPGQGTQPQHF.

This clone was recorded a few times. The CDR3 region has the DNA TGTGCCAGTAGTCCGCAGGGCACTTTTGGCTACACCTTC. Amino acids: CASSPQGTFGYTF. The chain couples TRBV19 to TRBJ1-2; possibly TRBD1 for D (5 bases). V lost 5 bases to trimming and J lost 7 bases, with 14 bases between them. Germline V gives CDR1 LNHDA, CDR2 SQIVND (reference sequence). The CDR3 runs 13 residues.

This clone was seen more than once but under ten times. The gene calls are TRBV12-5 and TRBJ1-5; 7 nucleotides line up with TRBD1. V lost 6 bases, J lost 5 bases, and 7 bases stayed unmatched. The CDR3 spans 14 residues. Per the germline V gene, CDR1 is LGHNT and CDR2 is FRNRAP. CDR3 sequence (DNA): TGTGCTAGTGGGTGGAACGACAGGGATCAGCCCCAGCATTTT. This gives the protein CASGWNDRDQPQHF.

In this sample, this clone turned up a few times. V and J are TRBV27 and TRBJ2-5; no firm D call. CDR3 size: 14 residues. From germline, CDR1 is MNHEY and CDR2 SMNVEV (reference sequence). Trimming left V 0 bases short and J 5 bases short, with 10 bases between. CDR3 residues: CASSLSISRETQYF. The CDR3, as DNA: TGTGCCAGCAGTTTATCGATCTCGCGGGAGACCCAGTACTTC.

A few counts support this clone. The chain combines TRBV5-1 with TRBJ2-5; 9 nucleotides match TRBD2. From germline, CDR1 is SGHRS and CDR2 YFSETQ. This CDR3 contains 16 residues. Trimming cost V 3 bases and J 3 bases; bases outside gene matches: 9. CDR3 protein: CASSSRGGAGEETQYF. The CDR3 region has the DNA TGCGCCAGCAGCTCCCGCGGGGGGGCCGGGGAAGAGACCCAGTACTTC. Supplemented by reference TRBV5-1 and TRBJ2-5, the full variable domain reads KAGVTQTPRYLIKTRGQQVTLSCSPISGHRSVSWYQQTPGQGLQFLFEYFSETQRNKGNFPGRFSGRQFSNSRSEMNVSTLELGDSALYLCASSSRGGAGEETQYFGPGTRLLVL.

At least ten counts were recorded for this clone. V and J are TRBV28 and TRBJ1-2, with D possibly being TRBD1 (5 bases). This CDR3 comprises 15 residues. Per the germline V gene, CDR1 is MDHEN and CDR2 is SYDVKM. With 6 bases removed from V and 4 bases from J, the gap between germline ends came to 18 bases. CDR3 residues: CASSLKGRPFYGYTF. The CDR3 DNA follows: TGTGCCAGCAGCCTCAAGGGGAGGCCCTTCTATGGCTACACCTTC.